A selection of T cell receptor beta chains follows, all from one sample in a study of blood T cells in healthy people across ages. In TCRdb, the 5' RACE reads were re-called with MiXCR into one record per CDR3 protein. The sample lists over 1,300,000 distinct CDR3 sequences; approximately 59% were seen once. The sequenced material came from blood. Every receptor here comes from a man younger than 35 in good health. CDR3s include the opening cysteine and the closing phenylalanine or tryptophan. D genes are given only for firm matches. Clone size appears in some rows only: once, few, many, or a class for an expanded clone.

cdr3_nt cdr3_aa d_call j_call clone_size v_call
TGTGCCATCAGTGAATTGGGACCGATGCCCTACGAGCAGTACTTC CAISELGPMPYEQYF NA TRBJ2-7 NA TRBV10-3
TGTGCCAGCAGTGACCAAGGGTATGAAGATACGCAGTATTTT CASSDQGYEDTQYF NA TRBJ2-3 NA TRBV9
TGTGCCAGCAGCCGTATACGGGGAGTGAACACTGAAGCTTTCTTT CASSRIRGVNTEAFF NA TRBJ1-1 NA TRBV5-4
TGTGCCAGCAGCTCGGGGACTGCCACAACCTATGGCTACACCTTC CASSSGTATTYGYTF NA TRBJ1-2 NA TRBV5-4
TGTGCCAGCAGCAATGCCCGGGCGACCTACTATGGCTACACCTTC CASSNARATYYGYTF NA TRBJ1-2 NA TRBV21-1
TGTGCCATGAACAGCGCGACGAACAATGAGCAGTTCTTC CAMNSATNNEQFF NA TRBJ2-1 few TRBV10-3
TGTGCCAGCAGCGTAGCTCGAGTAGGTGAGCAGTTCTTC CASSVARVGEQFF NA TRBJ2-1 NA TRBV9
TGTGCCAGCAGCTTGGTGGCGGTCCGAGAGACCCAGTACTTC CASSLVAVRETQYF NA TRBJ2-5 few TRBV5-5
TGTGCCATCGAGGCCGGGACTAGACTTAATGAGCAGTTCTTC CAIEAGTRLNEQFF TRBD2 TRBJ2-1 few TRBV10-3
TGTGCCAGCAGCTTGAACTTCGGGGAGTCAGCCAAAAACATTCAGTACTTC CASSLNFGESAKNIQYF NA TRBJ2-4 NA TRBV7-9
TGTGCCAGCAGTGCTTCAGCTCCAGATACGCAGTATTTT CASSASAPDTQYF NA TRBJ2-3 NA TRBV2
TGTGCCAGCGGACCTAGCGGGCCTAGCACAGATACGCAGTATTTT CASGPSGPSTDTQYF TRBD2 TRBJ2-3 few TRBV4-2
TGCAGCGGACGGAGGGGGGGCGGCACAGATACGCAGTATTTT CSGRRGGGTDTQYF NA TRBJ2-3 NA TRBV29-1
TGTGCCATCAGTCCGACTAGCGGAGATCAAGAGACCCAGTACTTC CAISPTSGDQETQYF TRBD2 TRBJ2-5 NA TRBV10-3
TGTGCCAGCAGCGTAGATCCGGCAGAACCAAACTATGGCTACACCTTC CASSVDPAEPNYGYTF NA TRBJ1-2 NA TRBV9
TGTGCCAGCAGTTTTCCCGGGACAGGGGAAATGTCCTACGAGCAGTACTTC CASSFPGTGEMSYEQYF TRBD1 TRBJ2-7 NA TRBV6-2/TRBV6-3
TGCAGCGTCTACCGGGACAGGGCTTCCCCCCACGAGCAGTACTTC CSVYRDRASPHEQYF TRBD1 TRBJ2-7 few TRBV29-1
TGCGCCAGCAGCCAAGATCCGAGGCAGGTGGTAGGCTACACCTTC CASSQDPRQVVGYTF NA TRBJ1-2 NA TRBV4-1
TGTGCCAGCAGTTACTTTAGACGGTCACCCCAATTCACCGGGGAGCTGTTTTTT CASSYFRRSPQFTGELFF NA TRBJ2-2 NA TRBV6-5
TGTGCCACCAAAAGACTAGCTGGGGCCAACGTCCTGACTTTC CATKRLAGANVLTF NA TRBJ2-6 few TRBV12-3/TRBV12-4
TGTGCCAGCAGCGGACCCGGGACAGGTTTCTACGAGCAGTACTTC CASSGPGTGFYEQYF TRBD1 TRBJ2-7 NA TRBV7-9
TGTGCCAGCAGCCTCGGGAAGGAGGGCAATCAGCCCCAGCATTTT CASSLGKEGNQPQHF NA TRBJ1-5 NA TRBV7-9
TGTGCCATCAGAGACTCTACGGCAATGTACGAGCAGTACTTC CAIRDSTAMYEQYF NA TRBJ2-7 NA TRBV10-3
TGTGCCAGCAGCCACTCGGGGAATGGGGCTAATGAAAAACTGTTTTTT CASSHSGNGANEKLFF NA TRBJ1-4 NA TRBV7-2
TGTGCCAGCAGTTTTCAGGGGCCGGGGGGGGCCAACGTCCTGACTTTC CASSFQGPGGANVLTF NA TRBJ2-6 once TRBV27
TGTGCCAGCAGCCCGGCATCCTTCACCGAACTCGGATATGGCTACACCTTC CASSPASFTELGYGYTF NA TRBJ1-2 NA TRBV13
TGCAGCGTTTCTGAGCAGTACTTC CSVSEQYF NA TRBJ2-5 NA TRBV29-1
TGCAGTGCACAGGACAGGGGAAACACCATATATTTT CSAQDRGNTIYF TRBD1 TRBJ1-3 NA TRBV20-1
TGTGCCAGCAACCGGGACTACAATCAATACGAGCAGTACTTC CASNRDYNQYEQYF TRBD2 TRBJ2-7 NA TRBV11-2
TGTGCCAGCAGCCAAGATCAGACTAGCGGGGGAGATACGCAGTATTTT CASSQDQTSGGDTQYF TRBD2 TRBJ2-3 NA TRBV4-2
TGCGCCAGCAGCCAAGACTGGCCGACAATCGATACGCAGTATTTT CASSQDWPTIDTQYF NA TRBJ2-3 NA TRBV4-3
TGTGCCAGCAGGACAGGGGCGTCCTACGAGCAGTACTTC CASRTGASYEQYF TRBD1 TRBJ2-7 NA TRBV6-2/TRBV6-3
TGTGCCAGCAGCCCCTTGCCGGGGAAAGGGAAAGAGACCCAGTACTTC CASSPLPGKGKETQYF NA TRBJ2-5 NA TRBV3-1
TGTGCCAGCAGCTTAGCCAATTGGGGCCCTGAAGCTTTCTTT CASSLANWGPEAFF NA TRBJ1-1 NA TRBV11-2
TGTGCCACCATCCCACCGGGCGGCATGAACACCGGGGAGCTGTTTTTT CATIPPGGMNTGELFF NA TRBJ2-2 NA TRBV27
TGTGCCAGCAGCTTAGCAGTTTACCACGAGCAGTACTTC CASSLAVYHEQYF NA TRBJ2-7 NA TRBV11-2
TGTGCCAGCAGCTCTAACAGGCGGTCTGGCTACACCTTC CASSSNRRSGYTF NA TRBJ1-2 NA TRBV7-2
TGTGCCAGCAGTTTATTCACCGTTGGTATCAATGAGCAGTTCTTC CASSLFTVGINEQFF NA TRBJ2-1 once TRBV27
TGCAGCGTTGAAGGGAGCGGGTTCACCTACAATGAGCAGTTCTTC CSVEGSGFTYNEQFF NA TRBJ2-1 NA TRBV29-1
TGTGCCAGCAGCAGTGACCGTGTGATGCGACGGACTGAAGCTTTCTTT CASSSDRVMRRTEAFF NA TRBJ1-1 NA TRBV2
TGCAGTGCGCCGGGGTGGCGGGGGGGAACGGCAGATACGCAGTATTTT CSAPGWRGGTADTQYF TRBD2 TRBJ2-3 few TRBV20-1
TGCAGCGTGAGGGACAGACTAGAGACCCAGTACTTC CSVRDRLETQYF TRBD1 TRBJ2-5 few TRBV29-1
TGTGCCAGCAGCTCGGGCCTCCGCGGGGGCACAGATACGCAGTATTTT CASSSGLRGGTDTQYF NA TRBJ2-3 NA TRBV7-9
TGCGCCAGCAGCCGAGAATTTGAGGGCCGCGTGGGCGAGCAGTACTTC CASSREFEGRVGEQYF NA TRBJ2-7 few TRBV4-1
TGTGCCAGCTTGGGAGACGGGGCTCACAATGAGCAGTTCTTC CASLGDGAHNEQFF NA TRBJ2-1 NA TRBV6-1
TGTGCCAGCAGACAGACTGGATCCAATCAGCCCCAGCATTTT CASRQTGSNQPQHF NA TRBJ1-5 NA TRBV25-1
TGCAGCGGGGGACTTTACAATGAGCAGTTCTTC CSGGLYNEQFF NA TRBJ2-1 many TRBV29-1
TGTGCCAGCAGCTCACCCGGGACTAGCGGGAGGGGCCCAGATACGCAGTATTTT CASSSPGTSGRGPDTQYF TRBD2 TRBJ2-3 few TRBV3-1
TGTGCCACCACCCGGCCGGGACTATACCATGGCTACACCTTC CATTRPGLYHGYTF NA TRBJ1-2 NA TRBV5-6
TGTGCCGTCAACCTGGGAGCGGGGTTTGGGGAGCAGTACTTC CAVNLGAGFGEQYF TRBD2 TRBJ2-7 NA TRBV10-3